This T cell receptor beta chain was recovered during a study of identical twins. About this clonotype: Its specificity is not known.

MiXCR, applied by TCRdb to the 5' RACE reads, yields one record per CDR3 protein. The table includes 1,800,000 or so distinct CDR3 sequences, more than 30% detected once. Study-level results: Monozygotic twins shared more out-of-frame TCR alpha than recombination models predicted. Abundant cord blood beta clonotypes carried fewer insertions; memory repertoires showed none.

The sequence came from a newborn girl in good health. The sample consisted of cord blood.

As DNA, the CDR3 is TGTGCCAGCAGCCAAGGATGGGAGCTTAGGACAGGGGGCAATGAGCAGTTCTTC. Translation gives CASSQGWELRTGGNEQFF. This sequence joins TRBV4-2 and TRBJ2-1; the match to TRBD1 covers 10 bases. The CDR3 runs 18 residues. Germline V gene data show CDR1 as LGHNA and CDR2 as YNFKEQ. V dropped 1 base and J dropped 6; count of bases not matched to a gene: 12.